These T cell receptor beta chains were read from a single sample in a study of blood T cell repertoires in COVID-19. Clones were sequenced by immunoSEQ multiplex PCR, and TCRdb holds only the in-frame ones, with some missing. The repertoire holds some 180,000 clones, with 85% as singletons. The sample consisted of peripheral blood. All receptors come from a woman aged 55-75 years with acute or convalescent COVID-19. Each CDR3 is given with its conserved first and last residue. The D gene is left open where the match is weak. Clone size appears in some rows only: once, few, many, or a class for an expanded clone.

D gene	clone size	V gene	J gene	CDR3 protein	CDR3 DNA
NA	NA	TRBV27	TRBJ2-2	CASSPLQGTGELFF	TGTGCCAGCAGTCCCCTCCAGGGCACCGGGGAGCTGTTTTTT
NA	NA	TRBV11-3	TRBJ1-4	CASSSRLSGEKLFF	TGTGCCAGCAGCTCGAGACTCAGCGGGGAAAAACTGTTTTTT
TRBD1	NA	TRBV2	TRBJ2-6	CASRDRALSGANVLTF	TGTGCCAGCAGGGACAGGGCCCTCTCTGGGGCCAACGTCCTGACTTTC
TRBD1	NA	TRBV2	TRBJ1-1	CASSVGQGAGTEAFF	TGTGCCAGCAGTGTTGGACAGGGGGCAGGCACTGAAGCTTTCTTT
NA	NA	TRBV3-1/TRBV3-2	TRBJ1-1	CASSPRAGRTEAFF	TGTGCCAGCAGCCCGCGGGCAGGACGCACTGAAGCTTTCTTT
TRBD1	NA	TRBV9	TRBJ2-3	CASSVAGTGGDTQYF	TGTGCCAGCAGCGTAGCTGGGACAGGGGGTGATACGCAGTATTTT
NA	NA	TRBV18	TRBJ1-1	CASSPLGGVGMNTEAFF	TGTGCCAGCTCACCACTAGGAGGGGTTGGCATGAACACTGAAGCTTTCTTT
NA	NA	TRBV19	TRBJ1-1	CASSLAGNTEAFF	TGTGCCAGTAGTTTAGCCGGGAACACTGAAGCTTTCTTT
NA	NA	TRBV2	TRBJ1-5	CASSDSQVATYSNQPQHF	TGTGCCAGCAGTGATTCACAGGTTGCGACCTATAGCAATCAGCCCCAGCATTTT
TRBD2	NA	TRBV6-2/TRBV6-3	TRBJ2-7	CASSYGTSIDEQYF	TGTGCCAGCAGTTATGGGACTAGCATCGACGAGCAGTACTTC
NA	once	TRBV7-9	TRBJ1-1	CASSLDSNTEAFF	TGTGCCAGCAGCTTAGACAGCAACACTGAAGCTTTCTTT
TRBD2	NA	TRBV5-1	TRBJ2-1	CASTPSGSNEQFF	TGCGCCAGCACACCTAGCGGGAGTAATGAGCAGTTCTTC
NA	NA	TRBV30	TRBJ1-1	CACTGQRTEAFF	TGTGCCTGTACGGGACAAAGGACTGAAGCTTTCTTT
NA	NA	TRBV7-8	TRBJ2-5	CASSFGSLNRQETQYF	TGTGCCAGCAGCTTCGGTTCTCTAAACAGACAAGAGACCCAGTACTTC
TRBD2	NA	TRBV11-3	TRBJ2-1	CASSLDRLAGGHEQFF	TGTGCCAGCAGCTTAGATCGACTAGCGGGGGGACATGAGCAGTTCTTC
NA	NA	TRBV2	TRBJ2-5	CASSGGLVVETQYF	TGTGCCAGCAGTGGTGGACTGGTCGTAGAGACCCAGTACTTC
TRBD2	NA	TRBV6-5	TRBJ2-1	CASAPTQGGWNEQFF	TGTGCCAGCGCCCCAACGCAGGGAGGGTGGAATGAGCAGTTCTTC
TRBD1	NA	TRBV3-1/TRBV3-2	TRBJ2-7	CASSRDSYEQYF	TGTGCCAGCAGCCGGGACAGTTACGAGCAGTACTTC
TRBD1	few	TRBV18	TRBJ1-2	CASSPGTGSHYGYTF	TGTGCCAGCTCACCAGGGACAGGGAGTCACTATGGCTACACCTTC